This T cell receptor (beta chain) was identified during a study of preoperative IRX-2 immunotherapy in early breast cancer. This clone showed up just once. The treatment was: preoperative locoregional IRX-2 cytokine immunotherapy. Repertoires were generated with immunoSEQ multiplex PCR, while TCRdb's copy carries only in-frame clones and drops some. The sample consists of around 30,000 clones, 70% to 85% of them appearing once. The V end lost 0 bases, the J end lost 9 bases, and 24 bases lay between the germline ends. This CDR3 spans 17 amino acids. CDR1 SGHDN and CDR2 FVKESK come from the germline V gene.

The sample was collected from a patient treated with IRX-2 immunotherapy. The sequence was obtained from a human donor with breast cancer. V is TRBV14 and J is TRBJ2-7, with D perhaps TRBD2 (6 bases). CDR3 region: CASSQDSGRGQARGQYF. CDR3 bases: TGTGCCAGCAGCCAAGATAGCGGAAGGGGCCAAGCACGGGGGCAGTACTTC. The whole variable domain, filled in from reference TRBV14 and TRBJ2-7, reads EAGVTQFPSHSVIEKGQTVTLRCDPISGHDNLYWYRRVMGKEIKFLLHFVKESKQDESGMPNNRFLAERTGGTYSTLKVQPAELEDSGVYFCASSQDSGRGQARGQYFGPGTRLTVT.